Listed below are T cell receptor beta chains from one sample, sequenced in a study of blood T cell repertoires in COVID-19. Libraries were prepared by immunoSEQ multiplex PCR; TCRdb keeps only in-frame clonotypes and omits some of them. The data contain around 200,000 clones, 80% to 85% of them singletons. The sequencing sample was made of peripheral blood. All receptors derive from a human donor with acute or convalescent COVID-19. The donor label of this sample is uncertain. Each CDR3 is given with its conserved first and last residue. A D gene is named only where the DNA matches it firmly. A clone size is listed for some rows: how often the clone was seen (once, few, many), or a class if it is expanded.

d_gene	abundance	v_gene	j_gene	CDR3aa	CDR3nt
-	once	TRBV30	TRBJ1-4	CAWSGQGSEKLFF	TGTGCCTGGAGTGGCCAGGGGAGCGAAAAACTGTTTTTT
-	few	TRBV10-3	TRBJ1-1	CAINYRDDTEAFF	TGTGCCATCAATTACAGGGATGACACTGAAGCTTTCTTT
-	-	TRBV7-2	TRBJ1-3	CASSLVTGPGNTIYF	TGTGCCAGCAGCTTAGTTACTGGGCCGGGAAACACCATATATTTT
TRBD2	-	TRBV10-3	TRBJ2-7	CAISPGTSGRASSYEQYF	TGTGCCATCAGCCCCGGGACTAGCGGGAGGGCGAGCTCCTACGAGCAGTACTTC
TRBD1	-	TRBV11-1	TRBJ1-1	CASSLQGSTEAFF	TGTGCCAGCAGCCTACAGGGGAGCACTGAAGCTTTCTTT
TRBD2	-	TRBV9	TRBJ2-2	CASSVGAGGVTGELFF	TGTGCCAGCAGCGTAGGGGCGGGAGGCGTCACCGGGGAGCTGTTTTTT
TRBD2	-	TRBV5-6	TRBJ2-1	CASSLGLAEHNEQFF	TGTGCCAGCAGCCTGGGACTAGCGGAACACAATGAGCAGTTCTTC
TRBD1	-	TRBV4-1	TRBJ2-6	CASSQTGSSGANVLTF	TGCGCCAGCAGCCAGACAGGGTCTTCTGGGGCCAACGTCCTGACTTTC
TRBD1	few	TRBV5-3	TRBJ2-2	CARSFIGTGKYGELFF	TGTGCCAGAAGCTTTATTGGGACAGGCAAGTACGGGGAGCTGTTTTTT
TRBD2	-	TRBV5-6	TRBJ2-3	CASSLAAGRTDTQYF	TGTGCCAGCAGCTTGGCAGCGGGACGCACAGATACGCAGTATTTT
TRBD1	-	TRBV6-5	TRBJ2-1	CASTQGVYNEQFF	TGTGCCAGCACACAGGGGGTGTACAATGAGCAGTTCTTC
-	-	TRBV11-2	TRBJ1-2	CASSPRTYGYTF	TGTGCCAGCAGCCCCCGAACTTATGGCTACACCTTC
-	-	TRBV27	TRBJ2-7	CASSFNGNSYEQYF	TGTGCCAGCAGTTTCAACGGGAATAGTTACGAGCAGTACTTC
-	-	TRBV7-2	TRBJ1-1	CASSLEGGAAEAFF	TGTGCCAGCAGCTTAGAGGGGGGGGCCGCTGAAGCTTTCTTT
-	-	TRBV5-1	TRBJ2-1	CASSLEMTEYNEQFF	TGCGCCAGCAGCTTGGAAATGACTGAATACAATGAGCAGTTCTTC
TRBD2	-	TRBV3-1/TRBV3-2	TRBJ2-1	CASSPILSGGADEQFF	TGTGCCAGCAGCCCAATTCTTAGCGGGGGGGCCGATGAGCAGTTCTTC
-	-	TRBV11-2	TRBJ1-5	CASSADSSNQPQHF	TGTGCCAGCAGCGCTGACAGTAGCAATCAGCCCCAGCATTTT
-	-	TRBV9	TRBJ2-7	CASSLAPRGEQYF	TGTGCCAGCAGCCTGGCGCCCCGGGGGGAGCAGTACTTC
TRBD1	few	TRBV6-5	TRBJ1-1	CASNPDRERNTEAFF	TGTGCCAGCAACCCCGACAGGGAACGGAACACTGAAGCTTTCTTT
TRBD2	few	TRBV30	TRBJ2-1	CAWSVRGGGEQFF	TGTGCCTGGAGTGTACGGGGGGGCGGCGAGCAGTTCTTC
TRBD1	-	TRBV28	TRBJ1-5	CASSPLTGASNQPQHF	TGTGCCAGCAGTCCCCTGACAGGGGCAAGCAATCAGCCCCAGCATTTT
-	few	TRBV7-9	TRBJ2-7	CASSVGAASYEQYF	TGTGCCAGCAGCGTGGGGGCAGCCTCCTACGAGCAGTACTTC
TRBD2	-	TRBV4-2	TRBJ2-1	CASSQENAGGVQVEQFF	TGTGCCAGCAGCCAAGAGAACGCGGGAGGGGTCCAGGTTGAGCAGTTCTTC
-	-	TRBV21-1	TRBJ2-7	CASSSRDRSF	TGTGCCAGCAGCTCCCGGGACAGAAGCTTC
-	-	TRBV10-3	TRBJ2-7	CATAGRPLEQYF	TGTGCGACCGCAGGGAGGCCTCTCGAGCAGTACTTC
TRBD1	-	TRBV2	TRBJ1-5	CASSETGDSNQPQHF	TGTGCCAGCAGTGAAACAGGGGACAGCAATCAGCCCCAGCATTTT
-	-	TRBV30	TRBJ1-2	CAWSPLPEFYGYTF	TGTGCCTGGAGTCCGCTTCCAGAATTCTATGGCTACACCTTC
-	-	TRBV7-8	TRBJ1-5	CASSYSGGTMDQPQHF	TGTGCCAGCAGCTACTCCGGGGGAACAATGGATCAGCCCCAGCATTTT
TRBD1	-	TRBV5-1	TRBJ1-6	CASSLGPGQNYNSPLHF	TGCGCCAGCAGCTTGGGACCGGGACAGAACTATAATTCACCCCTCCACTTT
-	-	TRBV6-6	TRBJ2-3	CASSYSIGDTQYF	TGTGCCAGCAGTTACTCCATCGGGGATACGCAGTATTTT
-	few	TRBV30	TRBJ1-3	CAWTVAGGRDTIYF	TGTGCCTGGACGGTCGCGGGTGGACGGGACACCATATATTTT
TRBD2	-	TRBV4-1	TRBJ2-2	CASSQDGWEGSGELFF	TGCGCCAGCAGCCAAGATGGGTGGGAGGGTTCCGGGGAGCTGTTTTTT